Listed below are T cell receptor beta chains from one sample, sequenced in a study of blood T cell repertoires in COVID-19. Repertoires were generated with immunoSEQ multiplex PCR, while TCRdb's copy carries only in-frame clones and drops some. The sample lists 200,000 to 250,000 clones, approximately 81% occurring once. Input material: peripheral blood. The source is a woman older than 75 with active or convalescent COVID-19. Both conserved end residues are part of each CDR3. The D gene is left open where the match is weak. For some rows the clone size is stated as once, few or many, or as a class when expanded; others skip it.

CDR3 protein	CDR3 DNA	clone size	D gene	J gene	V gene
CATSDLEGAKTGELFF	TGTGCCACCAGTGATTTGGAGGGGGCGAAGACCGGGGAGCTGTTTTTT	.	TRBD1	TRBJ2-2	TRBV24-1
CASSRQGVMNTEAFF	TGTGCCAGCAGCAGACAGGGCGTCATGAACACTGAAGCTTTCTTT	.	TRBD1	TRBJ1-1	TRBV7-9
CASSSWEGRYGYTF	TGTGCCAGCAGCTCCTGGGAGGGGAGGTATGGCTACACCTTC	.	.	TRBJ1-2	TRBV7-9
CASSQPGSGANVLTF	TGTGCCAGCAGCCAACCGGGTTCTGGGGCCAACGTCCTGACTTTC	.	.	TRBJ2-6	TRBV7-3
CASSVAGSLHF	TGTGCCAGCAGTGTCGCGGGGTCCCTCCACTTT	.	.	TRBJ1-6	TRBV25-1
CASRNRTGELFF	TGTGCCAGCAGGAACAGGACCGGGGAGCTGTTTTTT	once	.	TRBJ2-2	TRBV21-1
CASSDRAGWESQPQHF	TGTGCCAGCAGTGACAGGGCGGGGTGGGAGAGTCAGCCCCAGCATTTT	.	.	TRBJ1-5	TRBV6-1
CASIRQQDTEAFF	TGTGCCAGCATTAGACAGCAGGACACTGAAGCTTTCTTT	.	.	TRBJ1-1	TRBV6-6
CASSPDRGYEQYF	TGTGCCAGCAGCCCCGACAGGGGCTACGAGCAGTACTTC	.	TRBD1	TRBJ2-7	TRBV11-1
CAISEGSGSFYNEQFF	TGTGCCATCAGTGAGGGTAGCGGGAGTTTCTACAATGAGCAGTTCTTC	.	TRBD2	TRBJ2-1	TRBV10-3
CASSLGQNYGYTF	TGTGCCAGCAGCTTAGGACAGAACTATGGCTACACCTTC	.	.	TRBJ1-2	TRBV11-3
CASSLLAGDLYSYEQYF	TGTGCCAGCAGCTTACTAGCGGGGGACCTCTACTCCTACGAGCAGTACTTC	once	TRBD2	TRBJ2-7	TRBV3-1/TRBV3-2
CASSMPSRGYEQYF	TGTGCCAGTAGTATGCCGTCCAGGGGCTACGAGCAGTACTTC	.	.	TRBJ2-7	TRBV19
CASSLWTGVGEQYF	TGTGCCAGCAGCCTATGGACAGGGGTGGGCGAGCAGTACTTC	.	TRBD1	TRBJ2-7	TRBV11-2
CASSLLGTGVSIQYF	TGTGCCAGCAGCTTATTAGGGACAGGGGTGAGCATTCAGTACTTC	.	TRBD1	TRBJ2-4	TRBV7-6
CASSIVGTGSEKLFF	TGTGCCAGTAGTATAGTTGGGACAGGGAGTGAAAAACTGTTTTTT	.	TRBD1	TRBJ1-4	TRBV19
CASRGRDTEAFF	TGTGCCAGCAGGGGGAGAGACACTGAAGCTTTCTTT	once	.	TRBJ1-1	TRBV5-4
CASSPTATGRETQYF	TGTGCCAGCAGCCCAACCGCGACAGGGCGAGAGACCCAGTACTTC	.	TRBD1	TRBJ2-5	TRBV6-2/TRBV6-3
CASSQEYNISVYYGYTF	TGTGCCAGCAGCCAAGAGTACAATATTTCAGTGTACTATGGCTACACCTTC	.	.	TRBJ1-2	TRBV3-1/TRBV3-2
CASSSPRGAEKTGELFF	TGTGCCAGCAGCTCCCCTCGGGGGGCGGAAAAGACCGGGGAGCTGTTTTTT	.	.	TRBJ2-2	TRBV11-2
CASSENFGLSNQPQHF	TGTGCCAGCAGTGAAAATTTCGGGTTGAGCAATCAGCCCCAGCATTTT	.	.	TRBJ1-5	TRBV6-1
CASIRDRNGEQYF	TGTGCCAGCATCCGGGACAGGAATGGCGAGCAGTACTTC	.	TRBD1	TRBJ2-7	TRBV2
CASSLNREVQYF	TGTGCCAGCAGCTTGAACAGGGAAGTCCAGTACTTC	.	.	TRBJ2-5	TRBV11-2
CASGTRGDEQYF	TGTGCCAGCGGGACTAGAGGGGACGAGCAGTACTTC	.	TRBD2	TRBJ2-7	TRBV28
CASSRRDSPLHF	TGTGCCAGCAGCAGGCGGGACTCACCCCTCCACTTT	.	.	TRBJ1-6	TRBV13
CASGGNEQFF	TGTGCCAGCGGGGGGAATGAGCAGTTCTTC	.	TRBD2	TRBJ2-1	TRBV19
CASSQEGARGEQYF	TGTGCCAGCAGCCAAGAAGGGGCTAGGGGCGAGCAGTACTTC	once	.	TRBJ2-7	TRBV3-1/TRBV3-2
CASSPSAQETQYF	TGTGCCAGCAGCCCTAGCGCCCAAGAGACCCAGTACTTC	.	.	TRBJ2-5	TRBV5-4
CASSLGTGGVEKLFF	TGCGCCAGCAGCTTAGGGACAGGGGGAGTCGAAAAACTGTTTTTT	.	TRBD1	TRBJ1-4	TRBV5-1
CASSDTNSAGELFF	TGTGCCAGCAGTGACACAAACAGTGCCGGGGAGCTGTTTTTT	.	.	TRBJ2-2	TRBV25-1
CASSPGQGYSPLHF	TGCGCCAGCAGCCCGGGACAGGGATACTCACCCCTCCACTTT	.	TRBD1	TRBJ1-6	TRBV5-1
CSARDRNTIYF	TGCAGTGCTAGAGACAGGAACACCATATATTTT	once	.	TRBJ1-3	TRBV20-1
CASSTGQGEWTEAFF	TGTGCCAGTAGTACGGGACAGGGGGAGTGGACTGAAGCTTTCTTT	.	TRBD1	TRBJ1-1	TRBV19
CASSSPSAGGYEQYF	TGCGCCAGCAGCTCGCCGTCGGCGGGGGGCTACGAGCAGTACTTC	once	TRBD2	TRBJ2-7	TRBV5-1
CAISEPRGGRGYGYTF	TGTGCCATCAGTGAGCCGAGGGGGGGGCGCGGCTATGGCTACACCTTC	.	.	TRBJ1-2	TRBV10-3
CASSLPTFLETQYF	TGTGCCAGCAGTTTGCCGACTTTTCTAGAGACCCAGTACTTC	.	.	TRBJ2-5	TRBV28
CASRELGTQETQYF	TGTGCCAGCAGGGAACTAGGGACACAAGAGACCCAGTACTTC	.	.	TRBJ2-5	TRBV13
CASSESTGVDRPGELFF	TGCGCCAGCAGTGAGTCTACAGGGGTGGATAGACCCGGGGAGCTGTTTTTT	.	TRBD1	TRBJ2-2	TRBV10-1
CASSLPGPQPQHF	TGTGCCAGCAGTTTACCAGGGCCTCAGCCCCAGCATTTT	.	.	TRBJ1-5	TRBV12-3/TRBV12-4
CASRDGTSGTEETQYF	TGTGCCAGCAGGGACGGGACTAGCGGGACCGAAGAGACCCAGTACTTC	.	TRBD2	TRBJ2-5	TRBV5-4
CASSFPGTYEQYF	TGTGCCAGCAGCTTCCCAGGGACCTACGAGCAGTACTTC	.	.	TRBJ2-7	TRBV7-2
CASSLFKDSNTEAFF	TGTGCCAGCAGCTTATTCAAGGACAGCAACACTGAAGCTTTCTTT	.	.	TRBJ1-1	TRBV11-3
CASSTGHRTPQTDTQYF	TGTGCCAGCAGCACGGGACACAGGACTCCTCAAACAGATACGCAGTATTTT	.	.	TRBJ2-3	TRBV7-8
CSVLSSSGAAYNEQFF	TGCAGCGTTTTATCCAGTAGCGGGGCCGCCTACAATGAGCAGTTCTTC	.	TRBD2	TRBJ2-1	TRBV29-1
CASSLDSLGGSEQYF	TGTGCCAGCAGCTTGGACAGCTTGGGGGGGAGCGAGCAGTACTTC	.	TRBD2	TRBJ2-7	TRBV5-4
CASSLASGAGELFF	TGTGCCAGCAGCTTAGCCAGCGGGGCCGGGGAGCTGTTTTTT	.	TRBD2	TRBJ2-2	TRBV7-9
CASSIIRDKNTEAFF	TGTGCCAGTAGTATCATTAGGGACAAAAACACTGAAGCTTTCTTT	.	.	TRBJ1-1	TRBV19
CASNNPGDGTEAFF	TGTGCCAGCAACAACCCAGGGGATGGCACTGAAGCTTTCTTT	once	.	TRBJ1-1	TRBV11-2
CASGLGRPGLDGANVLTF	TGTGCTAGTGGTTTGGGGCGCCCGGGTTTGGATGGGGCCAACGTCCTGACTTTC	.	.	TRBJ2-6	TRBV12-5
CASSPPPGQGVSGNTIYF	TGTGCCAGCAGTCCTCCTCCCGGTCAGGGGGTATCCGGAAACACCATATATTTT	.	TRBD1	TRBJ1-3	TRBV28
CASSLLLSTDTQYF	TGTGCCAGCAGCCTCCTCCTAAGCACAGATACGCAGTATTTT	.	.	TRBJ2-3	TRBV3-1/TRBV3-2
CASSVGTSGRWDEQFF	TGTGCCAGCAGCGTCGGGACTAGCGGGAGATGGGATGAGCAGTTCTTC	.	TRBD2	TRBJ2-1	TRBV7-9
CASSFGRAGTQYF	TGTGCCAGCAGTTTCGGGAGGGCCGGTACGCAGTATTTT	.	TRBD2	TRBJ2-3	TRBV27
CASSFNSFYEQYF	TGTGCCAGCAGCTTTAACTCTTTCTACGAGCAGTACTTC	.	.	TRBJ2-7	TRBV7-9
CASSGQSPSSEQYF	TGTGCCAGCAGCGGACAGTCCCCAAGCTCGGAGCAGTACTTC	.	.	TRBJ2-7	TRBV25-1
CASSRAGQGGDEQFF	TGCGCCAGCAGCCGAGCGGGACAGGGGGGCGATGAGCAGTTCTTC	.	TRBD1	TRBJ2-1	TRBV5-1
CASSIELATAGELFF	TGTGCCAGTAGTATTGAACTAGCGACCGCCGGGGAGCTGTTTTTT	.	TRBD2	TRBJ2-2	TRBV19
CASSQSIQGPSNNSPLHF	TGTGCCAGCAGCCAAAGCATACAGGGTCCCTCTAATAATTCACCCCTCCACTTT	.	.	TRBJ1-6	TRBV7-6
CASGRYGNTEAFF	TGTGCCAGCGGGCGTTACGGGAACACTGAAGCTTTCTTT	.	.	TRBJ1-1	TRBV6-5
CATSRDIGGQAGNTIYF	TGTGCCACCAGCAGAGATATCGGGGGTCAAGCTGGAAACACCATATATTTT	.	.	TRBJ1-3	TRBV15